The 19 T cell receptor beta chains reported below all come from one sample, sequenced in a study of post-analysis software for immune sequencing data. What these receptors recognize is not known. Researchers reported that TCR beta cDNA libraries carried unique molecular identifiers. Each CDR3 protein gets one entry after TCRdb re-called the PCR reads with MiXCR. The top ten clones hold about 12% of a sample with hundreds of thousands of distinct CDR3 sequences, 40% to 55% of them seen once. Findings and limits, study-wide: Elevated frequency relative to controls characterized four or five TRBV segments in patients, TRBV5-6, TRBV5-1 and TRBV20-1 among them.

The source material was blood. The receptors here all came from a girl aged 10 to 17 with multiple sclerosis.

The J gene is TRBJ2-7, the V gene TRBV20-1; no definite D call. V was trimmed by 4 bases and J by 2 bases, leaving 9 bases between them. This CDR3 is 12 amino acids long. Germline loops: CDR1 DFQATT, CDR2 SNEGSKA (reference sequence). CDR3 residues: CSAKTGTYEQYF. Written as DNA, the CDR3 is TGCAGTGCTAAAACCGGAACCTACGAGCAGTACTTC.

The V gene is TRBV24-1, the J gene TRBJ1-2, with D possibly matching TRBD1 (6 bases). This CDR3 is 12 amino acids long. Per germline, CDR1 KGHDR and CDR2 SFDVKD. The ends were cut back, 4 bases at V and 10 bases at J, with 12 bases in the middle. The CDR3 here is CATSENRDTYTF. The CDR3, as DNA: TGTGCCACCAGTGAAAACAGGGATACCTACACCTTC.

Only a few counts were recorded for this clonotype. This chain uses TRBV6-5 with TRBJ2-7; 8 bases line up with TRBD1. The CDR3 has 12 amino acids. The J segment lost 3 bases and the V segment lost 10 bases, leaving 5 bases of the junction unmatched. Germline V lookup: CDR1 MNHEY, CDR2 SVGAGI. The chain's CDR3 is CATTGVLYEQYF. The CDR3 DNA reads TGTGCCACGACAGGGGTCCTCTACGAGCAGTACTTC.

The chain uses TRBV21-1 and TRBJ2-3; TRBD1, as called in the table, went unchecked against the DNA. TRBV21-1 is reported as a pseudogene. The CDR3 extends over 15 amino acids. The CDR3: CASNLQGGETDTQYF. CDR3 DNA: TGTGCCAGCAACTTACAGGGAGGAGAGACAGATACGCAGTATTTT.

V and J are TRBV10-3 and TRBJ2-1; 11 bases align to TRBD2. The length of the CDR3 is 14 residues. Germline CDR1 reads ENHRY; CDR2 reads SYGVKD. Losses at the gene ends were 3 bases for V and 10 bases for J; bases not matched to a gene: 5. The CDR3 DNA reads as TGTGCCATCAGTGATCGGCTAGCGGGGGGAGAGCAGTTCTTC. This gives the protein CAISDRLAGGEQFF.

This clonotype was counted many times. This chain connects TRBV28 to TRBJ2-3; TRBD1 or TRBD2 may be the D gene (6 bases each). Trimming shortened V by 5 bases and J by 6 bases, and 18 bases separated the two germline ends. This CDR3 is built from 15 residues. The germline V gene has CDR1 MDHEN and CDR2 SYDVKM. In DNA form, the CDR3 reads TGTGCCAGCAGTCCCGGGGATAGGGGGGAGGATACGCAGTATTTT. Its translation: CASSPGDRGEDTQYF.

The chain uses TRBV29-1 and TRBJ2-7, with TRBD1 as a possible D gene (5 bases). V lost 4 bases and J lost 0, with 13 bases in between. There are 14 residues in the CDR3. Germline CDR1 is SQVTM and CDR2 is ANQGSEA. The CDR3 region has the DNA TGCAGCGTTGTCGGCAGGGCGAGCTCCTACGAGCAGTACTTC. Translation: CSVVGRASSYEQYF.

The CDR3 DNA sequence: TGCAGCGCCGGACAGGGGCTCGGTCAGCCCCAGCATTTT. It is translated as CSAGQGLGQPQHF. The gene calls are TRBV29-1 and TRBJ1-5, with 9 bases aligning to TRBD1. Trimming at V came to 7 bases and at J to 6 bases, leaving 7 bases not matched to a gene. The CDR3 totals 13 residues. Germline V gene lookup returns CDR1 SQVTM and CDR2 ANQGSEA.

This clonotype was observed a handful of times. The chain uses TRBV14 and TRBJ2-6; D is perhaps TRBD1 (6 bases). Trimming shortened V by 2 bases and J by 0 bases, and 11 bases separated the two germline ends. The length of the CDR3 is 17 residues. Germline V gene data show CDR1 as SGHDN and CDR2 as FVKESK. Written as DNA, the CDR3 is TGTGCCAGCAGCCAACAGGGGTGGTTCTCTGGGGCCAACGTCCTGACTTTC. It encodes CASSQQGWFSGANVLTF.

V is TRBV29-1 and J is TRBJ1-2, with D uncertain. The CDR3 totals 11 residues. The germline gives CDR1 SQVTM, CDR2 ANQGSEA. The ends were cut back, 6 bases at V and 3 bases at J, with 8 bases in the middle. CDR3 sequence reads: CSVELDYGYTF. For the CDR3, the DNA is TGCAGCGTGGAACTAGACTATGGCTACACCTTC.

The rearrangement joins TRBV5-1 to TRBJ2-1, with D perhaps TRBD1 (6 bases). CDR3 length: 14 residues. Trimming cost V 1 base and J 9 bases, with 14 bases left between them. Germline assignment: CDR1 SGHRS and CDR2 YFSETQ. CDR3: CASSLTQGHSEQFF. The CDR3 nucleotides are TGCGCCAGCAGCTTGACCCAGGGGCACAGTGAGCAGTTCTTC.

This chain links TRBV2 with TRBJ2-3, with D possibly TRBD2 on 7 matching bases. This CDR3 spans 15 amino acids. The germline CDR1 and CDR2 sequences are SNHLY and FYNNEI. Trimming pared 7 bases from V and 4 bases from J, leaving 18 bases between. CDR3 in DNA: TGTGCCAGCACCCATAGGGGGGGAAGCGCAGATACGCAGTATTTT. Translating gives CASTHRGGSADTQYF.

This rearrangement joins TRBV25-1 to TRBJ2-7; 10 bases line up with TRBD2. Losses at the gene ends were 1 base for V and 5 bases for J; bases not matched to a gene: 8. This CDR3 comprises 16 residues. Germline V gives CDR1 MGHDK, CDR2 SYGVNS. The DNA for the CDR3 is TGTGCCAGCAGTGAATCGGCTAGCGGGAGTATCGACGAGCAGTACTTC. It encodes CASSESASGSIDEQYF.

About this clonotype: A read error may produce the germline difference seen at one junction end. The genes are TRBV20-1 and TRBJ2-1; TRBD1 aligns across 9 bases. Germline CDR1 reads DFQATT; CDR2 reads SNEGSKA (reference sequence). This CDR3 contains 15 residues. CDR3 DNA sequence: TGCAGTGCTAGAACTCCGGGACAGGGATACAATGAGCGGTTCTTC. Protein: CSARTPGQGYNERFF.

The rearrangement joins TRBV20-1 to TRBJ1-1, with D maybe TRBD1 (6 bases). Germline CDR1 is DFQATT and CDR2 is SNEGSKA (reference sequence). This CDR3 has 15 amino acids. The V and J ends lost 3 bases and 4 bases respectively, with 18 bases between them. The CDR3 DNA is TGCAGTGCTAGTCCCCCGGGGGGGCGAGGCACTGAAGCTTTCTTT. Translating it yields CSASPPGGRGTEAFF.

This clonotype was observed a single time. The CDR3 spells CASSPGDSGEVYEQYF. The CDR3 nucleotides read TGTGCCAGCAGCCCAGGTGATAGCGGGGAAGTTTACGAGCAGTACTTC. The chain is built from TRBV7-9 and TRBJ2-5; TRBD2 aligns across 8 bases. Near its end, the DNA agrees better with TRBJ2-7, so the J call may be wrong. The CDR3 consists of 16 residues. From germline, CDR1 is SEHNR and CDR2 FQNEAQ (reference sequence).

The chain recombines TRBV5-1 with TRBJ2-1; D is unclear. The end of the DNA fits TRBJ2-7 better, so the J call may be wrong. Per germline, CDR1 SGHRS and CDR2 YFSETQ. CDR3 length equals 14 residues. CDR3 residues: CASSQESAYNEQYF. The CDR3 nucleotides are TGCGCCAGCAGCCAGGAGTCCGCCTACAATGAGCAGTACTTC.

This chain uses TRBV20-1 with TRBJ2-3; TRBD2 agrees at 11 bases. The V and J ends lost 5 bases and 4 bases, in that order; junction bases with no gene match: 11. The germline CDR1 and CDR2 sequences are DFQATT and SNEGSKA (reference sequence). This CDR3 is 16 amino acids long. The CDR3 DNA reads TGCAGTGCTTCTCGGACTAGCGGGTATGATCCAGATACGCAGTATTTT. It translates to CSASRTSGYDPDTQYF.

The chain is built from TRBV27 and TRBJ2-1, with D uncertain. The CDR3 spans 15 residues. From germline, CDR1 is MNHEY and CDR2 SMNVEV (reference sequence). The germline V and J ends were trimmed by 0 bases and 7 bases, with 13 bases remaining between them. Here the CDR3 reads CASSLSPTPTNEQFF. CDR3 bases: TGTGCCAGCAGTTTATCCCCAACGCCGACAAATGAGCAGTTCTTC.